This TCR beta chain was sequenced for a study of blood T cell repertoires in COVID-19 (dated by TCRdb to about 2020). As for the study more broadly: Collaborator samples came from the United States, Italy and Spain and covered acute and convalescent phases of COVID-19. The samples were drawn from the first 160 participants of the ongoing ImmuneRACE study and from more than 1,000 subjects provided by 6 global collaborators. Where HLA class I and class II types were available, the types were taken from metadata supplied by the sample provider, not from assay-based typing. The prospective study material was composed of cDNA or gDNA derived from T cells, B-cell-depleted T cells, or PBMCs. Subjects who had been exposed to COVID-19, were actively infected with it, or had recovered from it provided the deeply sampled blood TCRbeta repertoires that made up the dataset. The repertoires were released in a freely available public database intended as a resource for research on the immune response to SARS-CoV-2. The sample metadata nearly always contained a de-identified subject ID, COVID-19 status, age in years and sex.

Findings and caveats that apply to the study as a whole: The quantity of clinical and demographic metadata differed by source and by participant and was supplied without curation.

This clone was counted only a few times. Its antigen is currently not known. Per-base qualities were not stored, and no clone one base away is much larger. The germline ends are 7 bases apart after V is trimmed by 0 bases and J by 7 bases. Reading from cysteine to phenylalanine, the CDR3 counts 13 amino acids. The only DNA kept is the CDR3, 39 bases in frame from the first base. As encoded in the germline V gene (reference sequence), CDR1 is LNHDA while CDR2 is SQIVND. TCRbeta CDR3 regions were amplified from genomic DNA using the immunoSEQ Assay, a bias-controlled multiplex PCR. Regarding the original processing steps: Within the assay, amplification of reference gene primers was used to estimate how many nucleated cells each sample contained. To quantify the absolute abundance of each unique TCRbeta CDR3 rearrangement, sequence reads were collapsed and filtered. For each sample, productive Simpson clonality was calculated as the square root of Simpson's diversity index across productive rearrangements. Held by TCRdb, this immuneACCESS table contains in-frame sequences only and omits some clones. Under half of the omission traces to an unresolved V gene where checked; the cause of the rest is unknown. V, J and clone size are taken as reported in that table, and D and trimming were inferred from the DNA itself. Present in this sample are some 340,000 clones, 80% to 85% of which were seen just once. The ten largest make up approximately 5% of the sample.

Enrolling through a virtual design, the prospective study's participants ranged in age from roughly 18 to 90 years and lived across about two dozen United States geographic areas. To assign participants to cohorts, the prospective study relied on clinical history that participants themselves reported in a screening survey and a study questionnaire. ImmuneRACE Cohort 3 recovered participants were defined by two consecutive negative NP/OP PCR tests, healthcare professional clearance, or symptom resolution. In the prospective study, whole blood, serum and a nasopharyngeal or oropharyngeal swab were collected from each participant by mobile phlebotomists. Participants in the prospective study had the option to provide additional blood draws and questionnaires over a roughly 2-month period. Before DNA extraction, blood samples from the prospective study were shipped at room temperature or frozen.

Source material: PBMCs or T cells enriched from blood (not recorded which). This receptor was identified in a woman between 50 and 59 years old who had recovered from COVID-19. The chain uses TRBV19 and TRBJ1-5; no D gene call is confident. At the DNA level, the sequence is TGTGCCAGTAGTATAGATTGGAGGCAGCCCCAGCATTTT. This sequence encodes CASSIDWRQPQHF.